Included here is one T cell receptor beta chain sequence, with context. This record belongs to a study of T cell changes during pregnancy in multiple sclerosis. Clones were sequenced by immunoSEQ multiplex PCR, and TCRdb holds only the in-frame ones, with some missing. Of 45,000 to 60,000 clones in the sample, around 90% were seen once. Trimming pared 5 bases from V and 3 bases from J, leaving 7 bases between. CDR3 length equals 11 residues. The germline CDR1 and CDR2 sequences are SQVTM and ANQGSEA. Material: CD8+ T cells from peripheral blood mononuclear cells, obtained before pregnancy. The V and J genes are TRBV29-1 and TRBJ1-2; D call uncertain. The TCR sequence derives from a female donor with multiple sclerosis, enrolled in a pregnancy study. Written as DNA, the CDR3 is TGCAGCGTTCCAGGTTACTATGGCTACACCTTC. Translating it yields CSVPGYYGYTF.